This T cell receptor beta chain was obtained from a study of T cell responses to AZD1222 COVID-19 vaccine. Findings and limits, study-wide: Receipt of two AZD1222 doses was followed by a rise in Spike-specific TCR breadth and depth. Females made up more of the donors, who were largely white British, and clonal diversity may have come out too low.

This table comes from immunoSEQ multiplex PCR, and its TCRdb copy is limited to in-frame clones, with some not included. This table has 95,000 to 100,000 clones, over 75% appearing once. As for this clone: Its target is unknown.

This TCR was recovered from an adult who received the AZD1222 COVID-19 vaccine. Source: peripheral blood, taken 28 days after the second AZD1222 dose.

In DNA form, the CDR3 reads TGTGCCAGCAGCCCCGGGGGCTCCAGCTCCCAAGAGACCCAGTACTTC. This translates into CASSPGGSSSQETQYF. The chain links TRBV5-4 to TRBJ2-5, with D tentatively TRBD1 or TRBD2 (6 bases each). Trimming shortened V by 4 bases and J by 1 base, and 17 bases separated the two germline ends. The germline V gene encodes CDR1 SGHNT and CDR2 YYREEE (reference sequence). The CDR3 consists of 16 residues.